The clone carrying this TCR beta chain was seen repeatedly, ten times or more. These data are taken from a study of neurological immune-mediated disorders. Time point of the sample: longitudinal time-point 2. CDR1 DFQATT and CDR2 SNEGSKA come from the germline V gene (reference sequence). This CDR3 comprises 13 residues. With V trimmed by 1 base and J by 7 bases, 3 bases remained unmatched. TCRdb redid the calling of the 5' RACE reads with MiXCR, one entry per CDR3 protein. Of about 60,000 distinct CDR3 sequences listed, roughly 10% are singletons. The sequenced sample consisted of PBMCs. The clonotype originates from a man younger than 45 in good health. The rearrangement links TRBV20-1 to TRBJ1-2; TRBD1 matches 10 bases. In nucleotides, the CDR3 is TGCAGTGCTAGAGTAGGGACAGGGGTTGGCTACACCTTC. Amino acids: CSARVGTGVGYTF.